This is a list of T cell receptor beta chains from one sample in a study of blood T cell repertoires in COVID-19. Profiled with immunoSEQ multiplex PCR; TCRdb holds only in-frame clones, not every one. The sample carries about 250,000 clones, 86% recorded once. Sequenced: PBMCs or T cells enriched from blood (not recorded which). These TCRs come from a man aged 18-30 years who had recovered from COVID-19. Each CDR3 is given with its conserved first and last residue. The D gene is left open where the match is weak. Expanded clones get a size class; other rows say once, few or many, or leave the size out.

D gene	V gene	J gene	CDR3 length	clone size	CDR3 protein	CDR3 DNA
TRBD1	TRBV5-1	TRBJ1-1	13	NA	CASSHKGDSEAFF	TGCGCCAGCAGCCACAAGGGGGACAGTGAAGCTTTCTTT
NA	TRBV27	TRBJ1-6	14	NA	CASSFDSNNSPLHF	TGTGCCAGCAGTTTTGACAGTAATAATTCACCCCTCCACTTT
TRBD2	TRBV5-4	TRBJ2-2	18	NA	CASSPPSTGGPNTGELFF	TGTGCCAGCAGCCCGCCCTCAACGGGAGGGCCGAACACCGGGGAGCTGTTTTTT
NA	TRBV5-1	TRBJ1-3	17	NA	CASSLEGARGSGNTIYF	TGCGCCAGCAGCTTGGAAGGCGCGCGGGGCTCTGGAAACACCATATATTTT
TRBD2	TRBV3-1/TRBV3-2	TRBJ2-2	15	few	CASSQVGGSTGELFF	TGTGCCAGCAGCCAAGTGGGAGGGTCCACCGGGGAGCTGTTTTTT
NA	TRBV4-1	TRBJ1-5	14	few	CASSPGLSNQPQHF	TGCGCCAGCAGCCCCGGACTTAGCAATCAGCCCCAGCATTTT
TRBD2	TRBV25-1	TRBJ2-3	12	NA	CASSGGLAGWYF	TGTGCCAGCAGCGGGGGACTAGCGGGGTGGTATTTT
NA	TRBV11-2	TRBJ1-3	16	NA	CASSSEGGGTGNTIYF	TGTGCCAGCAGCTCTGAGGGAGGAGGTACTGGAAACACCATATATTTT
NA	TRBV6-5	TRBJ1-2	14	NA	CASSYSGGGYGYTF	TGTGCCAGCAGTTACTCTGGGGGAGGCTATGGCTACACCTTC
NA	TRBV21-1	TRBJ2-2	15	NA	CASSQTGGRTGELFF	TGTGCCAGCAGCCAGACAGGGGGCAGAACCGGGGAGCTGTTTTTT
NA	TRBV9	TRBJ2-6	16	NA	CASSADRPSGANVLTF	TGTGCCAGCAGCGCAGACAGGCCCTCTGGGGCCAACGTCCTGACTTTC
TRBD1	TRBV5-1	TRBJ1-1	14	NA	CASADTGGTSEAFF	TGCGCCAGTGCCGATACAGGGGGCACTTCTGAAGCTTTCTTT
TRBD2	TRBV4-1	TRBJ2-1	16	NA	CASSQSSGLSYNEQFF	TGCGCCAGCAGCCAATCTAGCGGACTTTCCTACAATGAGCAGTTCTTC
NA	TRBV5-1	TRBJ2-5	14	NA	CASSQKDSQETQYF	TGCGCCAGCAGCCAAAAGGACAGCCAAGAGACCCAGTACTTC
NA	TRBV2	TRBJ1-2	13	NA	CASSESEDYGYTF	TGTGCCAGCAGTGAATCAGAGGACTATGGCTACACCTTC
NA	TRBV4-1	TRBJ1-2	14	NA	CASSPTGLAGGYTF	TGCGCCAGCAGCCCGACCGGTCTAGCCGGGGGCTACACCTTC
NA	TRBV3-1/TRBV3-2	TRBJ2-1	17	NA	CASSQSGEGETYNEQFF	TGTGCCAGCAGCCAAAGCGGGGAGGGGGAGACCTACAATGAGCAGTTCTTC
NA	TRBV30	TRBJ1-5	15	NA	CAWSVTGQINQPQHF	TGTGCCTGGAGTGTAACAGGACAAATCAATCAGCCCCAGCATTTT
TRBD1	TRBV10-2	TRBJ1-1	12	once	CASRDRAGEAFF	TGCGCCAGTAGGGACAGGGCCGGTGAAGCTTTCTTT
TRBD2	TRBV14	TRBJ2-7	16	NA	CASSHGLAAAFYEQYF	TGTGCCAGCAGCCATGGACTAGCGGCAGCGTTCTACGAGCAGTACTTC
NA	TRBV6-5	TRBJ1-3	15	NA	CASSTRFLSGNTIYF	TGTGCCAGCAGTACCCGGTTCCTCTCTGGAAACACCATATATTTT
NA	TRBV7-2	TRBJ1-3	12	NA	CASSSLSDTIYF	TGTGCCAGCAGCTCCCTCTCCGACACCATATATTTT
TRBD1	TRBV10-3	TRBJ2-7	14	NA	CAISPGQGPYEQYF	TGTGCCATCAGTCCGGGACAGGGGCCCTACGAGCAGTACTTC
NA	TRBV19	TRBJ1-3	15	NA	CATTDRKVPGNTIYF	TGTGCCACCACGGACAGAAAGGTCCCAGGAAACACCATATATTTT
NA	TRBV2	TRBJ1-1	13	NA	CASSEMAKTEAFF	TGTGCCAGCAGTGAAATGGCCAAGACTGAAGCTTTCTTT
NA	TRBV24-1	TRBJ2-3	15	NA	CATSDFKGSSDTQYF	TGTGCCACCAGTGATTTCAAGGGGTCCTCAGATACGCAGTATTTT
TRBD1	TRBV6-2/TRBV6-3	TRBJ2-2	14	NA	CASSLDRVTGELFF	TGTGCCAGCAGTTTGGACAGGGTCACCGGGGAGCTGTTTTTT
NA	TRBV24-1	TRBJ2-1	13	NA	CATSVGRNNEQFF	TGTGCCACCAGTGTTGGGAGAAACAATGAGCAGTTCTTC
NA	TRBV2	TRBJ2-7	12	NA	CASSEVQYEQYF	TGTGCCAGCAGTGAAGTTCAATACGAGCAGTACTTC
NA	TRBV6-5	TRBJ1-2	14	NA	CASSYRPGVDGYTF	TGTGCCAGCAGTTACAGGCCAGGGGTCGATGGCTACACCTTC
TRBD2	TRBV24-1	TRBJ2-1	15	NA	CATSDPLAGHNEQFF	TGTGCCACCAGTGACCCATTAGCGGGCCACAATGAGCAGTTCTTC